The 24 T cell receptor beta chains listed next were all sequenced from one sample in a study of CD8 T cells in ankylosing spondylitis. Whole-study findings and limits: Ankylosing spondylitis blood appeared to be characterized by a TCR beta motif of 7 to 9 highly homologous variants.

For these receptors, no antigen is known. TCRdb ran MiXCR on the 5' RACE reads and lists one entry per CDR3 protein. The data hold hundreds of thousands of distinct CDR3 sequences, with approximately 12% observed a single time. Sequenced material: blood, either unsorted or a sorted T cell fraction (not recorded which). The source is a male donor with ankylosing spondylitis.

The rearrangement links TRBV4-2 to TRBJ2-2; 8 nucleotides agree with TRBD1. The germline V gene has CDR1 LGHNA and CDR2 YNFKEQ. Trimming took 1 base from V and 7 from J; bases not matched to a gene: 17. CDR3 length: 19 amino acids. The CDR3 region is CASSQGGTFGRGRSGELFF. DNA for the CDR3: TGTGCCAGCAGCCAAGGAGGGACCTTTGGCAGGGGGCGTAGCGGGGAGCTGTTTTTT.

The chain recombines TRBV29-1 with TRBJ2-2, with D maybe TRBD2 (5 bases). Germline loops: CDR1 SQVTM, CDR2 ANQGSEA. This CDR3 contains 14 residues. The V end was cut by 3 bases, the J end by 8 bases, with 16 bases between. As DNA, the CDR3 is TGCAGCGTTGAGGGAGACCCACCCGGTGGGGAGCTGTTTTTT. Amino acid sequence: CSVEGDPPGGELFF.

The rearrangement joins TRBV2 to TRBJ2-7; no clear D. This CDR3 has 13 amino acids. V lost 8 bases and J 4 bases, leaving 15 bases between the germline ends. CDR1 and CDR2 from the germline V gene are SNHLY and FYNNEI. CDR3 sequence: CASSVAPKYEQYV. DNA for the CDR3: TGTGCCAGCTCGGTCGCCCCAAAGTACGAGCAGTACGTC.

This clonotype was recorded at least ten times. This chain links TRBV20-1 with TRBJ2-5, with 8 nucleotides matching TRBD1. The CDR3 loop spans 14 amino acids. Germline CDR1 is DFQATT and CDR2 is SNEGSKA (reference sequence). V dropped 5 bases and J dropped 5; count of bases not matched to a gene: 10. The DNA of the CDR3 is TGCAGTGCTCGAAACAGGGGGTTTTCGGAGACCCAGTACTTC. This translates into CSARNRGFSETQYF.

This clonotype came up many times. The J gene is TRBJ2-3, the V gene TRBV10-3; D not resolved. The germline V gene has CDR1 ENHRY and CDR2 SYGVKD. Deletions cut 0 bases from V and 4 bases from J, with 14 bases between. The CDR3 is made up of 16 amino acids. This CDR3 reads CAISESDHQLPDTQYF. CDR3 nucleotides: TGTGCCATCAGTGAGTCGGACCACCAATTGCCAGATACGCAGTATTTT.

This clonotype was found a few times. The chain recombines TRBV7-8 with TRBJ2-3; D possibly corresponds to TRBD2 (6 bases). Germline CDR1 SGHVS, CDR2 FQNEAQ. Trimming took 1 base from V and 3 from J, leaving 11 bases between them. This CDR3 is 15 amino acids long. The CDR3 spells CASSLDYGRTDTQYF. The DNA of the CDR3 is TGTGCCAGCAGCTTAGATTACGGGAGAACAGATACGCAGTATTTT.

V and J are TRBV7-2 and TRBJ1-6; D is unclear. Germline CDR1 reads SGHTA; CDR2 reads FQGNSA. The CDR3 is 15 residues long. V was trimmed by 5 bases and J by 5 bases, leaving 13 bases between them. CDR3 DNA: TGTGCCAGCAGCCCTCCGGGTAACGATAATTCACCCCTCCACTTT. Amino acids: CASSPPGNDNSPLHF.

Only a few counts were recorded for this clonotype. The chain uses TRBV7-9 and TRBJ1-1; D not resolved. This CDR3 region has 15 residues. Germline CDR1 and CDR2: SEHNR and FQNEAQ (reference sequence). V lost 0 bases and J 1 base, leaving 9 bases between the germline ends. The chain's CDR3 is CASSLAGRQNTEAFF. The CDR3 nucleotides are TGTGCCAGCAGCTTAGCCGGCAGACAGAACACTGAAGCTTTCTTT.

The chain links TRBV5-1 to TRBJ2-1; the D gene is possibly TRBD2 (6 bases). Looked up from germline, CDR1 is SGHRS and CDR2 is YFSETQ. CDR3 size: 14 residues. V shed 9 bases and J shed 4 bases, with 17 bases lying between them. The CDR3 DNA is TGCGCCACCTCGGCCGGGAGCGGGTACAATGAGCAGTTCTTC. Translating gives CATSAGSGYNEQFF.

The CDR3 is CASSLEEMDTEAFF. CDR3 in DNA: TGTGCCAGCAGCTTAGAAGAAATGGACACTGAAGCTTTCTTT. The V gene is TRBV7-9, the J gene TRBJ1-1; D not resolved. Trimming pared 1 base from V and 3 bases from J, leaving 9 bases between. The CDR3 sequence is 14 residues long. The germline V gene has CDR1 SEHNR and CDR2 FQNEAQ (reference sequence). The variable domain in full, completed from reference TRBV7-9 and TRBJ1-1, reads DTGVSQNPRHKITKRGQNVTFRCDPISEHNRLYWYRQTLGQGPEFLTYFQNEAQLEKSRLLSDRFSAERPKGSFSTLEIQRTEQGDSAMYLCASSLEEMDTEAFFGQGTRLTVV.

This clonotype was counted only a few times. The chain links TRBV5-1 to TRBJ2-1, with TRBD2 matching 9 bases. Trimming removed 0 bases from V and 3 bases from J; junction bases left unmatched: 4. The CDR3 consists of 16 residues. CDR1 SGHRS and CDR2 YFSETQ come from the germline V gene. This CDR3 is CASSLGGRAFYNEQFF. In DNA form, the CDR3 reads TGCGCCAGCAGCTTGGGCGGGAGGGCCTTCTACAATGAGCAGTTCTTC.

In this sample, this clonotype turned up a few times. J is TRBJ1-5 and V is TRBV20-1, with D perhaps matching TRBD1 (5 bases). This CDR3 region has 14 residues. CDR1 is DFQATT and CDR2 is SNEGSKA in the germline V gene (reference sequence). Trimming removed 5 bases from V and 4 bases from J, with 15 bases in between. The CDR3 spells CSAGGRGANQPQHF. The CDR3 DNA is TGCAGTGCTGGGGGTAGGGGCGCAAATCAGCCCCAGCATTTT.

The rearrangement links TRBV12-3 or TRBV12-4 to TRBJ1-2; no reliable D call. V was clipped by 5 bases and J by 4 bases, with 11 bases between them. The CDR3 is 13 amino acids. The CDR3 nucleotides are TGTGCCAGCAGTCGAGGGCGTCTCTATGGCTACACCTTC. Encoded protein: CASSRGRLYGYTF.

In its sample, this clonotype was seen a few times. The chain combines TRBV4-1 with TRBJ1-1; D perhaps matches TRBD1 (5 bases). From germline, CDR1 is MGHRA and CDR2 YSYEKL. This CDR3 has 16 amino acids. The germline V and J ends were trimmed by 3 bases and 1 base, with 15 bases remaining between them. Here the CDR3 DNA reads TGCGCCAGCAGCCACCCTGGGTGGGGCGGGAACACTGAAGCTTTCTTT. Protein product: CASSHPGWGGNTEAFF.

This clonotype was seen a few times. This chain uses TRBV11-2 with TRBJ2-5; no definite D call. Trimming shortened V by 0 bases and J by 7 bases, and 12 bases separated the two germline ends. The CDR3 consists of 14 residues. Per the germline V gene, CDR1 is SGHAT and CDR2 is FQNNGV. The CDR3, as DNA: TGTGCCAGCAGCTTAGAAGTAGGATCCTGGACCCAGTACTTC. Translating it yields CASSLEVGSWTQYF.

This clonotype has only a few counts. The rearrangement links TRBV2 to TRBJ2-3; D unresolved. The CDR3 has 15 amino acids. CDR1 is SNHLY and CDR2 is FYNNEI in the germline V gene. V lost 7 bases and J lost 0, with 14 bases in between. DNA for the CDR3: TGTGCCAGCACTGGATCGCGTACTAGCACAGATACGCAGTATTTT. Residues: CASTGSRTSTDTQYF. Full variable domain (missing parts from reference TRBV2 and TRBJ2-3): EPEVTQTPSHQVTQMGQEVILRCVPISNHLYFYWYRQILGQKVEFLVSFYNNEISEKSEIFDDQFSVERPDGSNFTLKIRSTKLEDSAMYFCASTGSRTSTDTQYFGPGTRLTVL.

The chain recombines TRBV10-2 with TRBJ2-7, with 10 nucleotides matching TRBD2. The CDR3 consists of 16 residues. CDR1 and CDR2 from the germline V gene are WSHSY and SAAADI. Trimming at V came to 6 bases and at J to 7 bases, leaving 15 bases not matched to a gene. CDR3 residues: CASSPFGLADVGEQYF. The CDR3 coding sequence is TGCGCCAGCAGCCCCTTCGGACTAGCGGATGTAGGTGAGCAGTACTTC.

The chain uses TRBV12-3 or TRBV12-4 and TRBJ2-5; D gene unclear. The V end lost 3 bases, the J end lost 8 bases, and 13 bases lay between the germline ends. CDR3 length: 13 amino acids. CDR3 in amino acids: CASSFLNSLTQYF. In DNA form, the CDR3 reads TGTGCCAGCAGTTTTCTCAACTCCCTCACCCAGTACTTC.

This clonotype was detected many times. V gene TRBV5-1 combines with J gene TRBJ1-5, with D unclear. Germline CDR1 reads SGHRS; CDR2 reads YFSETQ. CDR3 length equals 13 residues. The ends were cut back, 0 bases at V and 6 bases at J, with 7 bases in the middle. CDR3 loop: CASSLGEFQPQHF. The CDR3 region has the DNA TGCGCCAGCAGCTTGGGGGAGTTTCAGCCCCAGCATTTT.

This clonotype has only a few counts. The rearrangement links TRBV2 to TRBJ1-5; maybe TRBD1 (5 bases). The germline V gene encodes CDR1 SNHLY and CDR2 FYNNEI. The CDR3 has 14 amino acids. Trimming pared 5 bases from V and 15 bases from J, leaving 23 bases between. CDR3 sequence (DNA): TGTGCCAGCAGTCAATCTGTGGGGGAACAGCTACCGCATTTT. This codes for CASSQSVGEQLPHF.

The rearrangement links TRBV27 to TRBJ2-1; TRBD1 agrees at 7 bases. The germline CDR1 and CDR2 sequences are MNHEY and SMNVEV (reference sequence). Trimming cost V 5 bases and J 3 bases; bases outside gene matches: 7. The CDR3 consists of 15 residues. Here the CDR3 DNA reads TGTGCCAGCAGTACACAGGGGAACCTCTACAATGAGCAGTTCTTC. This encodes CASSTQGNLYNEQFF.

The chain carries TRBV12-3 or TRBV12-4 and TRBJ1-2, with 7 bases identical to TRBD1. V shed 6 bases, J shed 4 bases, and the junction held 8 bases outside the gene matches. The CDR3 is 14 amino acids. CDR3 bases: TGTGCCAGCAGCCCCGGGACAGAACTCTATGGCTACACCTTC. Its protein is CASSPGTELYGYTF.

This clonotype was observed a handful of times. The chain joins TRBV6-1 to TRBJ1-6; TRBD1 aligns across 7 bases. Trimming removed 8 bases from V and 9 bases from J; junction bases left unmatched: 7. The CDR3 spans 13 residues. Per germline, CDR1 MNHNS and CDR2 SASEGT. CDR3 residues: CASFETGSSPLHF. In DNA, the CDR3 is TGTGCCAGCTTTGAGACAGGGAGTTCACCCCTCCACTTT.

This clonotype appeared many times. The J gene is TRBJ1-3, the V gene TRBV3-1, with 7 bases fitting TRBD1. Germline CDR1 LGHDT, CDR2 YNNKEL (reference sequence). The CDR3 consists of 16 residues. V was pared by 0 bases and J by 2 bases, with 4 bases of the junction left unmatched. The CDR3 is CASSQDLGTAGNTIYF. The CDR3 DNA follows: TGTGCCAGCAGCCAAGACCTAGGGACAGCTGGAAACACCATATATTTT.